This T cell receptor (beta chain) was sequenced for a study of blood T cell repertoires in COVID-19. Study details: The analysed material was cDNA or gDNA that came from T cells, B-cell-depleted T cells, or PBMCs.

In the authors' workflow: Amplification of reference gene primers was used by the study to estimate nucleated cell counts. The repertoire was sequenced with immunoSEQ multiplex PCR; TCRdb's copy has only in-frame clones and lacks some. V and J calls plus clone size are reproduced from that table; the DNA served to infer D and trimming. The sample includes approximately 230,000 clones, roughly 83% of them seen just once. The germline CDR1 and CDR2 sequences are SGDLS and YYNGEE. The CDR3 is made up of 14 amino acids. The germline V and J ends were trimmed by 0 bases and 1 base, with 6 bases remaining between them. Turning to this clone: This sample also contains other DNA sequences that code for the same CDR3.

The TCR sequence derives from an older man with acute or convalescent COVID-19. Sample: peripheral blood. The V call is TRBV9, the J call TRBJ2-3; D is unresolved. CDR3 DNA: TGTGCCAGCAGCGTAGCTGGCCGCACAGATACGCAGTATTTT. As protein: CASSVAGRTDTQYF.